These 28 T cell receptor beta chains share one sample of origin, sequenced in a study of early T cells in non-severe SARS-CoV-2 infection. TCRdb called the 5' RACE reads again in MiXCR, with one record for every CDR3 protein. The repertoire includes fewer than 120,000 distinct CDR3 sequences, over 9.5% of them detected once, and 3.8% sits in the top ten. Sample: whole blood, taken at baseline. The receptors come from an adult who was a healthcare worker with PCR-confirmed SARS-CoV-2 infection or an uninfected control (not recorded which).

This clonotype appeared a few times. The V and J genes are TRBV28 and TRBJ2-1; TRBD2 might be the D (6 bases). CDR3 length equals 16 residues. Germline assignment: CDR1 MDHEN and CDR2 SYDVKM. The V and J ends lost 4 bases and 2 bases respectively, with 15 bases between them. The CDR3: CASSSFSSEPYNEQFF. The CDR3 coding sequence is TGTGCCAGCAGTTCCTTTTCTAGCGAGCCCTACAATGAGCAGTTCTTC.

The V call is TRBV5-8, the J call TRBJ1-1, with unresolved D. The CDR3 length is 12 residues. Germline CDR1 SGHTS, CDR2 YDEGEE. V dropped 0 bases and J dropped 10 bases, with 10 bases sitting between them. The CDR3: CASSLDISPAFF. The CDR3 coding sequence is TGTGCCAGCAGCTTGGACATCTCGCCAGCTTTCTTT.

The CDR3 nucleotides read TGTGCCAGCAGTTACTCTCCCCCGGGGGATTGGAACACTGAAGCTTTCTTT. Translation gives CASSYSPPGDWNTEAFF. The chain has TRBV6-5 and TRBJ1-1; tentatively, D is TRBD1 (5 bases). CDR3 length equals 17 residues. Trimming shortened V by 0 bases and J by 1 base, and 15 bases separated the two germline ends. Germline V gene lookup returns CDR1 MNHEY and CDR2 SVGAGI.

This clonotype was seen more than once but under ten times. The CDR3 DNA reads TGTGCCAGCAGTTACGGGGCTAGCGGGAGGGGCACAGATACGCAGTATTTT. Residues: CASSYGASGRGTDTQYF. The rearrangement joins TRBV6-6 to TRBJ2-3; 12 nucleotides match TRBD2. Germline assignment: CDR1 MNHNY and CDR2 SVGAGI (reference sequence). The CDR3 contains 17 residues. V dropped 2 bases and J dropped 1; count of bases not matched to a gene: 4.

This clonotype was picked up a small number of times. The rearrangement links TRBV12-3 or TRBV12-4 to TRBJ1-1; tentatively, D is TRBD1 (6 bases). The V and J ends lost 5 bases and 4 bases respectively, with 23 bases between them. The CDR3 contains 17 residues. The CDR3 reads CASSRAPNRVDGTEAFF. Written as DNA, the CDR3 is TGTGCCAGCAGTCGAGCCCCAAACAGGGTCGACGGCACTGAAGCTTTCTTT.

Only a few counts were recorded for this clonotype. The chain is built from TRBV2 and TRBJ1-5; D is ambiguous. V lost 3 bases and J 6 bases, leaving 12 bases between the germline ends. CDR1 is SNHLY, CDR2 FYNNEI, per germline. The CDR3 consists of 14 residues. The CDR3 loop reads CASSDRRTAQPQHF. The CDR3, as DNA: TGTGCCAGCAGTGACAGGAGGACGGCTCAGCCCCAGCATTTT. Full variable domain (remainder filled in from reference TRBV2 and TRBJ1-5): EPEVTQTPSHQVTQMGQEVILRCVPISNHLYFYWYRQILGQKVEFLVSFYNNEISEKSEIFDDQFSVERPDGSNFTLKIRSTKLEDSAMYFCASSDRRTAQPQHFGDGTRLSIL.

This clonotype was seen a handful of times. The rearrangement links TRBV7-2 to TRBJ2-3, with TRBD1 matching over 10 bases. The CDR3 spans 15 residues. CDR1 is SGHTA, CDR2 FQGNSA, per germline. The V segment lost 5 bases and the J segment 7 bases; nucleotides outside the gene matches: 9. CDR3 nucleotides: TGTGCCAGCAGCAAACCGGGACAGGGGATGAATACGCAGTATTTT. Amino acid sequence: CASSKPGQGMNTQYF.

This clonotype occurred many times. V is TRBV10-3 and J is TRBJ2-7; the D gene is possibly TRBD2 (5 bases). Germline V CDR1 and CDR2: ENHRY, SYGVKD. The CDR3 totals 12 residues. V was cut by 6 bases and J by 0 bases, with 6 bases left in between. The chain's CDR3 is CAISGVSYEQYF. CDR3 bases: TGTGCCATCAGCGGGGTCTCCTACGAGCAGTACTTC.

The chain carries TRBV20-1 and TRBJ2-3; 15 bases are a match to TRBD2. CDR3 length equals 18 residues. V shed 5 bases and J 4 bases; nucleotides not matched to a gene: 13. CDR1 and CDR2 (germline): DFQATT, SNEGSKA (reference sequence). The CDR3, as DNA: TGCAGTGCTGACCCCGGACTAGCGGGAGGGCTAAGCGCAGATACGCAGTATTTT. Its protein is CSADPGLAGGLSADTQYF.

This clonotype was detected ten times or more. The chain links TRBV27 to TRBJ2-7; 7 nucleotides agree with TRBD1. Trimming took 3 bases from V and 2 from J; bases not matched to a gene: 4. This CDR3 is built from 14 residues. Germline V lookup: CDR1 MNHEY, CDR2 SMNVEV (reference sequence). DNA for the CDR3: TGTGCCAGCAGTTTGGACAGGTCCACCTACGAGCAGTACTTC. This sequence encodes CASSLDRSTYEQYF.

The chain links TRBV5-5 to TRBJ1-3; D might be TRBD1 (5 bases). The CDR3 extends over 18 amino acids. Germline assignment: CDR1 SGHKS and CDR2 YYEKEE (reference sequence). Trimming took off 4 bases at V and 0 bases at J, with 20 bases between the two ends. CDR3 residues: CASSLTGRDASSGNTIYF. The CDR3 DNA follows: TGTGCCAGCAGCCTGACCGGAAGGGACGCTAGCTCTGGAAACACCATATATTTT.

This clonotype was seen repeatedly, ten times or more. The J gene is TRBJ2-1, the V gene TRBV5-1; D might be TRBD2 (6 bases). CDR1 is SGHRS and CDR2 is YFSETQ in the germline V gene. V lost 2 bases, J lost 4 bases, and 7 bases lay in between. This CDR3 spans 13 amino acids. The CDR3 DNA follows: TGCGCCAGCAGCTTCGGGGGATACAATGAGCAGTTCTTC. Translating it yields CASSFGGYNEQFF.

The sample holds a few counts of this clonotype. CDR3 protein: CASRLTGVTEAFF. The CDR3 DNA follows: TGTGCCAGCAGGCTGACAGGGGTCACTGAAGCTTTCTTT. The gene calls are TRBV6-6 and TRBJ1-1; 8 bases line up with TRBD1. The CDR3 consists of 13 residues. CDR1 is MNHNY, CDR2 SVGAGI, per germline (reference sequence). J was trimmed by 4 bases and V by 6 bases; bases with no gene match: 4.

This clonotype was seen a few times. The chain combines TRBV6-5 with TRBJ1-6, with D maybe TRBD1 (6 bases). V was cut by 8 bases and J by 4 bases, with 18 bases left in between. The length of the CDR3 is 16 residues. CDR1 and CDR2 from the germline V gene are MNHEY and SVGAGI. CDR3 nucleotide sequence: TGTGCCAGCCGTAGACAGGCCTTTGATTATAATTCACCCCTCCACTTT. It specifies CASRRQAFDYNSPLHF.

The chain recombines TRBV29-1 with TRBJ2-7, with D unresolved. The CDR3 loop spans 14 amino acids. Per germline, CDR1 SQVTM and CDR2 ANQGSEA. Trimming removed 6 bases at V and 2 bases at J, with 17 bases between. The CDR3 DNA sequence: TGCAGCGTCGTAGGTCCTGGCCTTACCTACGAGCAGTACTTC. Residues: CSVVGPGLTYEQYF.

This clonotype was seen many times. The rearrangement joins TRBV6-5 to TRBJ2-7; D tentatively fits TRBD1 or TRBD2 (5 bases each). Germline CDR1 MNHEY, CDR2 SVGAGI. The CDR3 covers 15 residues. With 6 bases removed from V and 7 bases from J, the gap between germline ends came to 22 bases. The CDR3 reads CASSRQRGVKGEQYF. The DNA of the CDR3 is TGTGCCAGCAGCCGACAGAGGGGCGTGAAGGGAGAGCAGTACTTC.

This clonotype was detected a few times. The chain carries TRBV7-6 and TRBJ1-1; D is unresolved. There are 14 residues in the CDR3. Trimming stripped 1 base from V and 0 bases from J, with 6 bases between. The germline V gene has CDR1 SGHVS and CDR2 FNYEAQ. The CDR3 protein is CASSLGTVNTEAFF. CDR3 DNA sequence: TGTGCCAGCAGCTTAGGGACCGTGAACACTGAAGCTTTCTTT.

This clonotype came up a few times. The rearrangement joins TRBV7-2 to TRBJ2-1, with a tentative D call TRBD1 (6 bases). Germline assignment: CDR1 SGHTA and CDR2 FQGNSA. The CDR3 loop spans 15 amino acids. Trimming removed 3 bases at V and 6 bases at J, with 15 bases between. DNA of the CDR3: TGTGCCAGCAGCTTGGCAACAGGGAGTATCAATGAGCAGTTCTTC. Translating it yields CASSLATGSINEQFF. Together with reference TRBV7-2 and TRBJ2-1, the CDR3 gives the full variable domain: GAGVSQSPSNKVTEKGKDVELRCDPISGHTALYWYRQSLGQGLEFLIYFQGNSAPDKSGLPSDRFSAERTGGSVSTLTIQRTQQEDSAVYLCASSLATGSINEQFFGPGTRLTVL.

This clonotype showed up just a few times. The genes are TRBV10-2 and TRBJ2-4, with D possibly being TRBD1 or TRBD2 (5 bases each). CDR1 is WSHSY and CDR2 is SAAADI in the germline V gene. The V gene lost 8 bases and the J gene lost 6 bases, with 14 bases spanning the gap. This CDR3 is built from 13 residues. The CDR3 DNA is TGCGCCAGCCGGGGACCCGGAGGAAACATTCAGTACTTC. As protein: CASRGPGGNIQYF.

The V call is TRBV2, the J call TRBJ1-2; TRBD1 is a possible D gene (5 bases). V shed 3 bases and J shed 5 bases, with 10 bases lying between them. Germline-derived CDR1 and CDR2 are SNHLY and FYNNEI. This CDR3 is 13 amino acids long. The CDR3 spells CASSDSREYGYTF. CDR3 DNA: TGTGCCAGCAGTGATTCCAGGGAATATGGCTACACCTTC.

V is TRBV7-9 and J is TRBJ2-7, with TRBD1 matching 8 bases. After removal of 5 bases from V and 6 bases from J, the junction contained 3 bases not matched to a gene. CDR3 length: 12 residues. Germline V lookup: CDR1 SEHNR, CDR2 FQNEAQ (reference sequence). The CDR3 loop is CASSPGQVEQYF. In DNA form, the CDR3 reads TGTGCCAGCAGCCCGGGACAGGTCGAGCAGTACTTC.

This clonotype was detected only a few times. The chain links TRBV20-1 to TRBJ2-5, with D tentatively TRBD1 (5 bases). CDR1 DFQATT and CDR2 SNEGSKA come from the germline V gene (reference sequence). The V and J ends lost 5 bases and 2 bases respectively, with 9 bases between them. This CDR3 has 12 residues. CDR3 nucleotide sequence: TGCAGTGCTTGGGGCAGTCAAGAGACCCAGTACTTC. Residues: CSAWGSQETQYF.

As for this clonotype: A read error is likely, as this CDR3 ends without the conserved phenylalanine or tryptophan. The J gene is TRBJ2-7, the V gene TRBV20-1, with 10 bases identical to TRBD2. Germline trimming cut 6 bases from V and 9 bases from J; bases unmatched to any gene: 11. This CDR3 contains 13 residues. Germline V gene sequence: CDR1 DFQATT, CDR2 SNEGSKA (reference sequence). The DNA of the CDR3 is TGCAGTGCCAACCTAGCGGGGGCTCCCGGGCAGTACTCC. Amino acid sequence: CSANLAGAPGQYS.

In its sample, this clonotype was seen many times. The chain uses TRBV29-1 and TRBJ2-7; tentative D call: TRBD2 (5 bases). Trimming left V 7 bases short and J 7 bases short, with 14 bases between. Per the germline V gene, CDR1 is SQVTM and CDR2 is ANQGSEA. CDR3 size: 11 residues. The CDR3 sequence is CSAGPPGEQYF. CDR3 nucleotides: TGCAGCGCGGGCCCACCGGGGGAGCAGTACTTC.

This clonotype was counted between two and nine times. The chain carries TRBV3-1 and TRBJ1-2, with D uncertain. There are 14 residues in the CDR3. V was trimmed by 4 bases and J by 4 bases, leaving 13 bases between them. Germline CDR1 reads LGHDT; CDR2 reads YNNKEL (reference sequence). In nucleotides, the CDR3 is TGTGCCAGCAGCCCCCGTAGTTGGGGCTATGGCTACACCTTC. This gives the protein CASSPRSWGYGYTF.

This chain joins TRBV20-1 and TRBJ1-1; D uncertain. The CDR3 contains 11 residues. Deletions cut 5 bases from V and 2 bases from J, with 6 bases between. The V gene's germline CDR1 is DFQATT and CDR2 SNEGSKA (reference sequence). The DNA of the CDR3 is TGCAGTGCTCCTACAAACACTGAAGCTTTCTTT. This sequence encodes CSAPTNTEAFF.

This clonotype came up many times. The CDR3 here is CASSFRSGPNTEAFF. CDR3 bases: TGCGCCAGCAGCTTTAGATCCGGGCCGAACACTGAAGCTTTCTTT. The chain carries TRBV5-1 and TRBJ1-1; no reliable D call. Trimming cost V 2 bases and J 1 base, with 12 bases left between them. The CDR3 has 15 amino acids. Germline CDR1 reads SGHRS; CDR2 reads YFSETQ.

The table lists this clonotype with a few counts. This chain connects TRBV11-1 to TRBJ2-1; D remains unclear. Germline V lookup: CDR1 SGHAT, CDR2 FQDESV (reference sequence). V was pared by 3 bases and J by 3 bases, with 6 bases between. The CDR3 extends over 13 amino acids. The CDR3 reads CASSFWLYNEQFF. CDR3 nucleotides: TGTGCCAGCAGCTTCTGGCTCTACAATGAGCAGTTCTTC.